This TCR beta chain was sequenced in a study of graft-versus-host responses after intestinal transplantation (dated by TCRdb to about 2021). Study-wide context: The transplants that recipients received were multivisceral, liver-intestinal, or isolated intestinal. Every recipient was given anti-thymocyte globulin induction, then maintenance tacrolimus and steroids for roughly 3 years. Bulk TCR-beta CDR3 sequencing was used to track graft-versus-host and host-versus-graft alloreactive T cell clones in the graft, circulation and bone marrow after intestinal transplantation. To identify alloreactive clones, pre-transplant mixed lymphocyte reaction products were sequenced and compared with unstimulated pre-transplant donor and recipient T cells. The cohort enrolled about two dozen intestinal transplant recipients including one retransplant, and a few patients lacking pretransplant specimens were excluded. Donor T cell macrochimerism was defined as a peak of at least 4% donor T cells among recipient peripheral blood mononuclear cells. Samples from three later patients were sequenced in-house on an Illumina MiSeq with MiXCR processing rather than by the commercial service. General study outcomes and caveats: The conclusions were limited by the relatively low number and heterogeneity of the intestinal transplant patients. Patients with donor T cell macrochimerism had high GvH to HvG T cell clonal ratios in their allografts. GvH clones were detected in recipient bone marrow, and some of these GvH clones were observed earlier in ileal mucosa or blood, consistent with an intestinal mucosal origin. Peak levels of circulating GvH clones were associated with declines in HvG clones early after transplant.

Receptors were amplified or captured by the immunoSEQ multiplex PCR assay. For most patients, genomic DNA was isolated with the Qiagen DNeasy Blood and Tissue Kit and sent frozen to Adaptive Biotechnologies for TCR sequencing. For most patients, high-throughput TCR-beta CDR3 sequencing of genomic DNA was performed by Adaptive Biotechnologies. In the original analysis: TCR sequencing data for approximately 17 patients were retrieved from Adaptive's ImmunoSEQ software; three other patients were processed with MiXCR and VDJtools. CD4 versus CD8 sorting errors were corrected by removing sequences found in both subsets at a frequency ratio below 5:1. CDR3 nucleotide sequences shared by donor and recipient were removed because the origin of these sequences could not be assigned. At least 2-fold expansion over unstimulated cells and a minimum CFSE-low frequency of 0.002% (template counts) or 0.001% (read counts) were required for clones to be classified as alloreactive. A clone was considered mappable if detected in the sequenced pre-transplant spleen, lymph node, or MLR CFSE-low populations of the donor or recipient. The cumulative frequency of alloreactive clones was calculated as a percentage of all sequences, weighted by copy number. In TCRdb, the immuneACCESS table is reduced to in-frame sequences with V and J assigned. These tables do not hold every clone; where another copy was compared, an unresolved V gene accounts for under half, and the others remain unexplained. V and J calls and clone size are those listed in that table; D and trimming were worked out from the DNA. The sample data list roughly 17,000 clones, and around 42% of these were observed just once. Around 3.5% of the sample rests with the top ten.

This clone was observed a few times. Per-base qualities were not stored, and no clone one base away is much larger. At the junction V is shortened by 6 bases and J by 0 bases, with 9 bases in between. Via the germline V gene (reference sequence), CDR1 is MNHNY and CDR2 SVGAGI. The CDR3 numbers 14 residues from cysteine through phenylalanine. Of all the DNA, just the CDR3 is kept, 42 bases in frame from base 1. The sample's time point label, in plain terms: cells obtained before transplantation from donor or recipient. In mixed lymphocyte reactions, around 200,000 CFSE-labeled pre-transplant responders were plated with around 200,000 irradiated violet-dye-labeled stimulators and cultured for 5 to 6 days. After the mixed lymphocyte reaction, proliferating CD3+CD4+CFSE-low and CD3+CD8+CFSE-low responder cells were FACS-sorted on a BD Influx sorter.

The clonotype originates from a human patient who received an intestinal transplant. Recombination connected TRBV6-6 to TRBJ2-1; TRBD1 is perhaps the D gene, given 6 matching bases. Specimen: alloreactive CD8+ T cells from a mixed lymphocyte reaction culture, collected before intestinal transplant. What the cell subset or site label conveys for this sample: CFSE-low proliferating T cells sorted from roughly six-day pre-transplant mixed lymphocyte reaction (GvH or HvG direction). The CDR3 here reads CASRGDTSYNEQFF. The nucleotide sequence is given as TGTGCCAGCAGGGGGGACACCTCCTACAATGAGCAGTTCTTC.